The sequence of this T cell receptor beta chain was determined in a study of long-term antiretroviral therapy in people with HIV. Version v3.0 of the immunoSEQ assay ran at survey level. Profiling relied on immunoSEQ multiplex PCR, and the TCRdb table lists in-frame clones only, not all of them. The sample lists more than 15,000 clones; 70% to 90% were seen once. Trimming removed 1 base at V and 5 bases at J, with 18 bases between. This CDR3 region has 17 residues. Germline-derived CDR1 and CDR2 are SGHVS and FNYEAQ. Study conclusions and caveats: Whichever time point was examined, clones expanded before ART dominated the repertoire.

This clone has just a few counts. Its specificity is unknown. The sequencing here drew on unsorted PBMCs, taken 0.3 years before starting antiretroviral therapy. The chain links TRBV7-6 to TRBJ1-5; D unresolved. This receptor was identified in a man in his fifties or sixties with HIV. CDR3 sequence reads: CASSLGEGSLFDQPQHF. In DNA, the CDR3 is TGTGCCAGCAGCTTAGGAGAGGGTTCCTTATTTGATCAGCCCCAGCATTTT.